The 15 T cell receptor beta chains below all came from one sample that was sequenced in a study of HIV-infected patients and healthy controls (TCRdb year 2014). Whole blood was used without cell fractionation, so the repertoire reflected all unsorted peripheral T cells. The library was generated by 5' RACE. Data came from an Illumina MiSeq. Roughly 0.55 ug RNA was reverse transcribed with SuperScript III using primers against the alpha and beta constant regions. Alpha and beta chain libraries were generated separately via chain-specific third strand synthesis with multiplexing indices. TCRdb itself trimmed the public reads at Q25 with fastp, ran MiXCR and retained productive beta chains. Rows with one shared CDR3 protein collapse into an entry with the most common genes and DNA. Present in this sample are some 20,000 distinct CDR3 sequences, less than 15% of which were seen just once. The ten largest clones capture approximately 10% of the sample.

The sequencing sample was made of blood. These receptor sequences come from an adult in good health.

This clonotype was seen at least ten times. The chain joins TRBV20-1 to TRBJ1-4; weak D call: TRBD1 (5 bases). Germline V CDR1 and CDR2: DFQATT, SNEGSKA (reference sequence). This CDR3 comprises 14 residues. V lost 5 bases and J 3 bases, leaving 13 bases between the germline ends. CDR3 in amino acids: CSASPGTANEKLFF. In nucleotides, the CDR3 is TGCAGTGCTTCCCCCGGGACTGCTAATGAAAAACTGTTTTTT.

V and J are TRBV12-3 or TRBV12-4 and TRBJ2-5, with a weak D call TRBD1 (5 bases). V was trimmed by 3 bases and J by 1 base, leaving 15 bases between them. CDR3 size: 16 residues. The CDR3 DNA reads TGTGCCAGCAGTTTTACCGCAGGGTACCGCCAAGAGACCCAGTACTTC. Translated, it gives CASSFTAGYRQETQYF.

This clonotype was observed many times. The V and J genes are TRBV15 and TRBJ2-7; no reliable D call. Germline V gives CDR1 LNHNV, CDR2 YYDKDF (reference sequence). Deletions cut 0 bases from V and 0 bases from J, with 3 bases between. The CDR3 runs 13 residues. CDR3 sequence (DNA): TGTGCCACCAGCAGAGATCGCTCCTACGAGCAGTACTTC. This codes for CATSRDRSYEQYF.

This clonotype has a count of ten or more. The chain uses TRBV9 and TRBJ2-3; D not certain. The CDR3 loop spans 13 amino acids. V was shortened by 0 bases and J by 6 bases, with 8 bases between the two germline ends. Germline-derived CDR1 and CDR2 are SGDLS and YYNGEE. CDR3 loop: CASSVGAGDTQYF. CDR3 coding DNA: TGTGCCAGCAGCGTAGGAGCCGGGGATACGCAGTATTTT.

The genes are TRBV4-3 and TRBJ1-5, with D possibly being TRBD1 (6 bases). Germline V gene lookup returns CDR1 LGHNA and CDR2 YSLEER. Trimming removed 0 bases from V and 6 bases from J, with 21 bases in between. There are 18 residues in the CDR3. The CDR3 reads CASSQDPRGRGVPQPQHF. Written as DNA, the CDR3 is TGCGCCAGCAGCCAAGATCCCCGGGGGCGAGGGGTGCCTCAGCCCCAGCATTTT.

The chain uses TRBV5-6 and TRBJ2-7, with TRBD2 as a possible D gene (5 bases). CDR3 length: 13 amino acids. Germline values: CDR1 SGHDT, CDR2 YYEEEE. With 2 bases removed from V and 4 bases from J, the gap between germline ends came to 10 bases. Here the CDR3 reads CASSFGIGYEQYF. The CDR3 DNA reads TGTGCCAGCAGCTTCGGGATCGGATACGAGCAGTACTTC.

The chain joins TRBV12-3 or TRBV12-4 to TRBJ1-1; possibly TRBD1 for D (6 bases). There are 15 residues in the CDR3. The V end was cut by 5 bases, the J end by 1 base, with 14 bases between. The CDR3 DNA reads TGTGCCAGCAGTGAGCAGGGACACCCGAACACTGAAGCTTTCTTT. It encodes CASSEQGHPNTEAFF.

This clonotype was found many times. The V and J genes are TRBV7-2 and TRBJ1-1; D ambiguous. V dropped 0 bases and J dropped 9 bases, with 17 bases sitting between them. The CDR3 loop spans 15 amino acids. From germline, CDR1 is SGHTA and CDR2 FQGNSA. CDR3 in DNA: TGTGCCAGCAGCTTAGCTGTCGTTGGTCGGGAACAAGCTTTCTTT. It translates to CASSLAVVGREQAFF.

The J gene is TRBJ2-7, the V gene TRBV15, with 7 bases matching TRBD1. The germline V gene has CDR1 LNHNV and CDR2 YYDKDF (reference sequence). With V trimmed by 0 bases and J by 12 bases, 8 bases remained unmatched. The CDR3 has 13 amino acids. The DNA of the CDR3 is TGTGCCACCAGCAGAGATAGTAGAGACAGGGTGTACTTC. The encoded protein is CATSRDSRDRVYF.

The chain has TRBV6-6 and TRBJ2-1, with D unresolved. Trimming left V 6 bases short and J 1 base short, with 7 bases between. Germline assignment: CDR1 MNHNY and CDR2 SVGAGI (reference sequence). This CDR3 spans 13 amino acids. The CDR3 spells CASRPLSYNEQFF. CDR3 sequence (DNA): TGTGCCAGCAGACCCTTATCCTACAATGAGCAGTTCTTC.

Here the CDR3 reads CASSTSGQENQPQHF. CDR3 coding DNA: TGTGCCAGTAGTACCTCGGGACAGGAGAATCAGCCCCAGCATTTT. The chain links TRBV19 to TRBJ1-5, with 8 bases that match TRBD1. J gave up 4 bases and V 4 bases, and 6 bases lay outside the gene matches. The germline CDR1 and CDR2 sequences are LNHDA and SQIVND (reference sequence). The CDR3 loop spans 15 amino acids.

In its sample, this clonotype was seen many times. The chain carries TRBV10-3 and TRBJ1-6; D not resolved. Per the germline V gene, CDR1 is ENHRY and CDR2 is SYGVKD. The germline V and J ends were trimmed by 6 bases and 7 bases, with 13 bases remaining between them. This CDR3 has 14 amino acids. CDR3 DNA: TGTGCCATCAGAAGTGGACGGCTAAATTCACCCCTCCACTTT. Translated: CAIRSGRLNSPLHF.

This clonotype was seen more than once but under ten times. This could be a read error, since a much larger clone is one nucleotide away. The CDR3 here is CASTERGIEQFF. CDR3 coding DNA: TGTGCCAGCACCGAAAGGGGGATTGAGCAGTTCTTC. The chain carries TRBV2 and TRBJ2-1; perhaps TRBD1 as D (6 bases). Germline lookup yields CDR1 SNHLY and CDR2 FYNNEI. The CDR3 length is 12 residues. Trimming removed 7 bases from V and 9 bases from J, with 13 bases in between.

This clonotype was observed many times. This CDR3 is CSARQGSNNEQFF. The DNA of the CDR3 is TGCAGCGCCAGACAGGGGTCTAACAATGAGCAGTTCTTC. The chain uses TRBV29-1 and TRBJ2-1; 8 bases line up with TRBD1. Germline V gene data show CDR1 as SQVTM and CDR2 as ANQGSEA. The CDR3 runs 13 residues. Losses at the gene ends were 7 bases for V and 5 bases for J; bases not matched to a gene: 7.

The CDR3 reads CASSLYLVGLDTEAFF. The CDR3 region has the DNA TGTGCCAGCAGCCTTTATTTAGTTGGGCTTGATACTGAAGCTTTCTTT. The V gene is TRBV28, the J gene TRBJ1-1; no reliable D call. This CDR3 is 16 amino acids long. Germline CDR1 and CDR2: MDHEN and SYDVKM. V was pared by 6 bases and J by 5 bases, with 22 bases between.